This T cell receptor beta chain appears in the sequencing data of a study of T cell responses to AZD1222 COVID-19 vaccine (dated by TCRdb to the early 2020s). Looking at the study overall: AZD1222 recipients with second doses at about 4 weeks or about 12 weeks were pooled, because spike-specific TCR depth and breadth did not differ between schedules. Trial participants were enrolled by age into subgroups of 18-55, 56-69 and 70-plus years, and about 150, 27 and 61 TCR-sequenced participants, respectively, were included in these subgroups. TCR sequencing was performed for roughly 250 trial participants, of whom approximately 200 were given two doses of AZD1222 and some 25 were given two doses of MenACWY control vaccine.

The investigation overall reported the following: Participants were mostly white British, with more females than males. The authors suggested clonal diversity may have been underestimated. The vaccine-associated CD4 TCRs covered the entire spike protein, and the dominant responses fell in regions 160-218 and 743-854. Nearly half of unique spike-specific TCRs reportedly recognized epitopes outside regions mutated in the B.1.351 and B.1.1.7 variants. After two AZD1222 doses, both the breadth and the depth of spike-specific TCRs were significantly higher than at day 0 and than in MenACWY recipients. No day 14 peak-response samples were available, so repertoires were characterized only after the peak T cell response. The 56-69-year group was small, and its depth increase did not reach significance, likely because of low power. Only six AZD1222 recipients were SARS-CoV-2 seropositive at baseline, limiting conclusions about previously exposed vaccinees.

The CDR3 regions of human TCRbeta chains were analyzed by immunosequencing. As for the authors' bioinformatics: Repertoire TCRs were matched against a reference library of SARS-CoV-2-specific TCRs generated with the MIRA antigen-specificity platform. Breadth was defined as the fraction of unique TCRs that were SARS-CoV-2-associated. Depth was defined as the fraction of total T cells that were SARS-CoV-2-associated. Using the MIRA data, each spike-specific TCR was assigned both to the spike region to which the TCR was reactive and to a CD4 or CD8 class. Log10-transformed breadth and depth values were compared by one-way ANOVA with Sidak's multiple comparisons tests. What TCRdb holds here is the immuneACCESS table cut down to in-frame rearrangements. Part of the clones is not present; checked against another copy, under half of the missing clones reflect an unresolved V gene, and the others are unexplained. The V and J calls and clone size are taken from that table; D and trimming were inferred from the DNA. In this sample the table shows some 100,000 clones, approximately 90% of which occur a single time. Approximately 15% of the sample lies in the top ten.

In regard to this clone: Its antigen is not yet known. The record has no base qualities; no much larger clone is one base away.

CDR1 and CDR2 were assigned from the germline V gene as SGHRS and YFSETQ. The CDR3, from cysteine to phenylalanine, totals 18 residues. The only DNA kept is the CDR3, 54 bases in frame from the first base. V is reduced by 5 bases and J by 3 bases, leaving a spacing of 23 bases between them. In light of the paper, this sample's time point label describes: baseline before first vaccination. Vaccinee samples came from UK trials COV001 and COV002, including a single-blind randomized controlled phase 2/3 trial of AZD1222 (ChAdOx1 nCoV-19) in healthy adults. Trial participant PBMC samples were collected at day 0 and day 28 after the second dose for TCRbeta chain sequencing.

The rearranged chain carries TRBV5-1 and TRBJ2-2; TRBD1 is a weak D gene call, 6 bases matching. The material sequenced was peripheral blood, taken on day 0 of AZD1222 vaccination. The receptor comes from an adult in good health. The CDR3 sequence is CASSSQAITGIDTGELFF. The nucleotide sequence reads TGCGCCAGCAGTAGTCAGGCAATTACAGGGATCGACACCGGGGAGCTGTTTTTT.